A single T cell receptor beta chain is shown here with its context. Using its own MiXCR run on the 5' RACE reads, TCRdb lists one record per CDR3 protein. The table lists 650,000 to 800,000 distinct CDR3 sequences, less than 10% of them singletons. Germline trimming cut 1 base from V and 12 bases from J; bases unmatched to any gene: 8. The CDR3 spans 14 residues. This entry belongs to a study of identical twins. A further study also used this sample, focusing on yellow fever vaccine responses in identical twins.

Specimen: PBMCs. This chain joins TRBV12-3 or TRBV12-4 and TRBJ2-3; 9 nucleotides line up with TRBD2. This TCR came from a woman aged 18-29 years in good health. CDR3 amino acids: CASSLVGGGADQYF. CDR3 in DNA: TGTGCCAGCAGTTTAGTGGGCGGGGGGGCTGATCAGTATTTT.